The text below deals with one TCR beta chain. Its antigen is currently not known. The input lacks base qualities; no much larger clone sits a single base away. The entry originates in a study of T-cell reconstitution after alpha-beta-depleted transplantation in children (dated by TCRdb to the mid-2010s). At the level of the whole study: Using TCR repertoire profiling, the study followed T-cell immune reconstitution in a quantitative way in children after TCRalphabeta/CD19-depleted allogeneic hematopoietic cell transplantation. Broad study findings and their caveats: About two months after transplant, the apparently early recovery of alphabetaT-cell counts reportedly depended on just several hundred clones that had expanded rapidly and came from non-depleted graft cells. Hyperexpanded clone frequencies declined over subsequent months; after one year, T-cell counts and TCRbeta diversity were mostly attributed to newly produced T cells. The high TCRbeta diversity at day 60 in some patients was ascribed to recipient T cells and intrathymic progenitors that had survived conditioning.

The library was built by means of PCR. Sequencing used an Illumina HiSeq 2500. Molecular barcoding was employed in the preparation of TCR libraries, with unique molecular identifiers being used to normalize TCRbeta repertoire quantification. TCRdb applied fastp at Q25 and MiXCR to the public reads, then kept only in-frame beta chains. A single entry per CDR3 protein holds the most common genes and DNA from its merged rows. This sample lists 150,000 to 250,000 distinct CDR3 sequences; roughly 6.3% were detected once. The ten largest account for 4.5% of the sample. Reading the label with the study, this specimen's treatment or condition is: allogeneic hematopoietic cell transplantation with graft depleted of TCRalphabeta T cells and CD19 B cells. TCRalphabeta/CD19-depleted allogeneic hematopoietic cell grafts were given to the transplant recipients, all of whom were children. This material consisted of PBMCs, taken before TCRalphabeta/CD19-depleted stem cell transplant. This TCR was recovered from a girl less than two years old with combined immunodeficiency, due to receive a stem cell transplant.

The CDR3 region has the sequence CASSLGGALRNNEQFF. Read as DNA, the sequence is TGTGCCAGCAGCTTGGGCGGGGCGCTAAGAAACAATGAGCAGTTCTTC. The chain was built from TRBV5-4 and TRBJ2-1, and TRBD2 may be the D gene, going by 6 matching bases. V is shortened by 0 bases, J by 5 bases, and the region joining them spans 15 bases. The CDR3 spans 16 residues, from the cysteine through the phenylalanine. Of all the DNA, just the CDR3 is kept, 48 bases in frame from base 1. The germline V gene (reference sequence) sets CDR1 to SGHNT and CDR2 to YYREEE.